This T cell receptor beta chain was recorded in a study of cytotoxic CD8 clonotypes in ibrutinib-treated CLL. About the research overall: Mean per-sample yields comprised around 230,000 productive templates and approximately 90,000 productive rearrangements.

Generated by immunoSEQ multiplex PCR, the TCRdb table keeps only in-frame clones and is missing some. The profile covers fewer than 75,000 clones, with 71% appearing a single time and about 39% taken by the ten largest. Details on this clone: Its cognate antigen is unknown.

Looked up from germline, CDR1 is MNHNS and CDR2 is SASEGT. Trimming stripped 2 bases from V and 0 bases from J, with 16 bases between. CDR3 size: 18 residues. Broader study findings: The study found clonality rose at ibrutinib response, then fell toward baseline at progression. Public clonotypes, found uncommonly, either contracted or stayed stable on treatment.

The TCR originated in a human donor with chronic lymphocytic leukemia. This rearrangement joins TRBV6-1 to TRBJ2-2; perhaps TRBD1 as D (5 bases). This specimen consisted of PBMCs, obtained after 12 months of ibrutinib treatment. CDR3 nucleotides: TGTGCCAGCAGTGAAATAGGGGCTCTGGCAGCGAACACCGGGGAGCTGTTTTTT. Translation gives CASSEIGALAANTGELFF.